Each of the 30 T cell receptor beta chains below was sequenced from the same sample in a study of T-cell memory formation after mild COVID-19. TCRdb passed the 5' RACE reads through MiXCR, listing each CDR3 protein once. The sample contains under 450,000 distinct CDR3 sequences, 20% to 30% of which appear only once. The specimen was PBMCs or a T cell subset sorted from them (not recorded which). Source of these receptors: an adult woman who had mild COVID-19 (a few samples of this study predate the infection). Cell type and time point are not known.

The gene calls are TRBV10-3 and TRBJ1-3; D is undetermined. CDR3 length: 15 amino acids. CDR1 and CDR2 (germline): ENHRY, SYGVKD. V gave up 2 bases and J gave up 5 bases, with 13 bases separating them. The CDR3 DNA follows: TGTGCCATCAGTGAGGGGAGGGAAGGAAGAAACACCATATATTTT. Residues: CAISEGREGRNTIYF.

This sequence joins TRBV24-1 and TRBJ1-2; the D is unclear. Germline loops: CDR1 KGHDR, CDR2 SFDVKD. The CDR3 length is 13 residues. V was cut by 7 bases and J by 6 bases, with 14 bases left in between. The CDR3 loop reads CATSGEGIHGYTF. The DNA for the CDR3 is TGTGCCACCAGCGGGGAGGGTATCCATGGCTACACCTTC.

This clonotype has only a few counts. V gene TRBV7-3 combines with J gene TRBJ2-7, with D perhaps given as TRBD1 or TRBD2 (6 bases each). V gave up 2 bases and J gave up 0 bases, with 14 bases separating them. The germline CDR1 and CDR2 sequences are SGHTA and FQGTGA. The CDR3 is made up of 16 amino acids. CDR3 loop: CASSLGEGGGSYEQYF. DNA for the CDR3: TGTGCCAGCAGCTTAGGAGAAGGAGGGGGCTCCTACGAGCAGTACTTC.

This clonotype was counted between two and nine times. The V call is TRBV7-9, the J call TRBJ2-7; possible D gene TRBD2, 5 bases. CDR1 is SEHNR, CDR2 FQNEAQ, per germline (reference sequence). Trimming left V 3 bases short and J 2 bases short, with 14 bases between. CDR3 length equals 15 residues. CDR3 in amino acids: CASSFGGGKTYEQYF. The DNA for the CDR3 is TGTGCCAGCAGCTTCGGAGGCGGTAAAACCTACGAGCAGTACTTC. The complete variable domain, with remaining parts taken from reference TRBV7-9 and TRBJ2-7, reads DTGVSQNPRHKITKRGQNVTFRCDPISEHNRLYWYRQTLGQGPEFLTYFQNEAQLEKSRLLSDRFSAERPKGSFSTLEIQRTEQGDSAMYLCASSFGGGKTYEQYFGPGTRLTVT.

The V gene is TRBV5-6, the J gene TRBJ2-7; D is perhaps TRBD1 or TRBD2 (5 bases each). Germline CDR1 and CDR2: SGHDT and YYEEEE. Trimming took off 2 bases at V and 3 bases at J, with 12 bases between the two ends. The CDR3 loop spans 14 amino acids. In DNA, the CDR3 is TGTGCCAGCAGCTTCAGGGACGGCGGCTACGAGCAGTACTTC. Its protein is CASSFRDGGYEQYF. The variable domain in full, with the rest retrieved from reference TRBV5-6 and TRBJ2-7, is DAGVTQSPTHLIKTRGQQVTLRCSPKSGHDTVSWYQQALGQGPQFIFQYYEEEERQRGNFPDRFSGHQFPNYSSELNVNALLLGDSALYLCASSFRDGGYEQYFGPGTRLTVT.

The V gene is TRBV29-1, the J gene TRBJ2-5; 10 bases match TRBD2. The germline CDR1 and CDR2 sequences are SQVTM and ANQGSEA. This CDR3 has 14 residues. J was trimmed by 1 base and V by 4 bases; bases with no gene match: 3. The CDR3 nucleotides are TGCAGCGTTGCCCTAGCGGGAGTCCAAGAGACCCAGTACTTC. Amino acid sequence: CSVALAGVQETQYF.

The chain recombines TRBV5-1 with TRBJ2-2; D uncertain. The CDR3 is made up of 14 amino acids. Trimming left V 4 bases short and J 6 bases short, with 13 bases between. Germline V gene sequence: CDR1 SGHRS, CDR2 YFSETQ. CDR3 sequence reads: CASSPLGNPGELFF. DNA for the CDR3: TGCGCCAGCAGCCCCCTTGGCAATCCCGGGGAGCTGTTTTTT.

This clonotype was detected a few times. Here the CDR3 reads CAWRQGAQGNTIYF. The CDR3 DNA follows: TGTGCCTGGAGACAGGGGGCCCAGGGAAACACCATATATTTT. J is TRBJ1-3 and V is TRBV30, with 9 nucleotides matching TRBD1. The J segment lost 4 bases and the V segment lost 3 bases, leaving 4 bases of the junction unmatched. Germline V gene sequence: CDR1 GTSNPN, CDR2 SVGIG (reference sequence). The CDR3 spans 14 residues.

Many counts were recorded for this clonotype. This chain links TRBV4-1 with TRBJ1-1; D unresolved. The CDR3 is made up of 14 amino acids. With 0 bases removed from V and 5 bases from J, the gap between germline ends came to 10 bases. Germline CDR1 is MGHRA and CDR2 is YSYEKL. The CDR3 DNA is TGCGCCAGCAGCCAAGAGGATCTGCGGACTGAAGCTTTCTTT. Translation: CASSQEDLRTEAFF.

The chain recombines TRBV3-1 with TRBJ1-5, with a weak D call TRBD1 (5 bases). The CDR3 length is 15 residues. Germline CDR1 is LGHDT and CDR2 is YNNKEL (reference sequence). V lost 5 bases, J lost 2 bases, and 13 bases lay in between. CDR3 coding DNA: TGTGCCAGCAGCAATAGAGGACACGGCAATCAGCCCCAGCATTTT. This encodes CASSNRGHGNQPQHF. Drawing the rest from reference TRBV3-1 and TRBJ1-5, the complete variable domain is DTAVSQTPKYLVTQMGNDKSIKCEQNLGHDTMYWYKQDSKKFLKIMFSYNNKELIINETVPNRFSPKSPDKAHLNLHINSLELGDSAVYFCASSNRGHGNQPQHFGDGTRLSIL.

This clonotype was picked up many times. V is TRBV12-3 or TRBV12-4 and J is TRBJ1-5; TRBD1 agrees at 8 bases. V lost 5 bases and J lost 4; bases outside the gene matches: 4. The CDR3 has 14 residues. This CDR3 reads CASSKGTGNQPQHF. The CDR3 nucleotides are TGTGCCAGCAGTAAAGGGACAGGAAATCAGCCCCAGCATTTT.

The chain employs TRBV6-1 and TRBJ2-1; no firm D call. This CDR3 contains 13 residues. Trimming took 0 bases from V and 6 from J, leaving 6 bases between them. Germline V lookup: CDR1 MNHNS, CDR2 SASEGT. The CDR3 DNA follows: TGTGCCAGCAGTGAAGCGGAGCCCAATGAGCAGTTCTTC. Its protein product is CASSEAEPNEQFF.

The chain is built from TRBV27 and TRBJ2-5; TRBD1 aligns across 9 bases. The V and J ends lost 3 bases and 3 bases, in that order; junction bases with no gene match: 14. The CDR3 is made up of 18 amino acids. From germline, CDR1 is MNHEY and CDR2 SMNVEV (reference sequence). In nucleotides, the CDR3 is TGTGCCAGCAGTTTCGGAGTGTCCCGGAGGGACAGGGAAGAGACCCAGTACTTC. It yields the protein CASSFGVSRRDREETQYF.

The V and J genes are TRBV12-3 or TRBV12-4 and TRBJ2-1; D possibly corresponds to TRBD2 (6 bases). The CDR3 is made up of 16 amino acids. V lost 8 bases, J lost 2 bases, and 19 bases lay in between. The CDR3 here is CASGTFLALTYNEQFF. DNA of the CDR3: TGTGCCAGCGGAACCTTCCTAGCGCTAACCTACAATGAGCAGTTCTTC.

There are a few counts of this clonotype. The V call is TRBV19, the J call TRBJ1-2; TRBD1 agrees at 10 bases. After removal of 5 bases from V and 4 bases from J, the junction contained 4 bases not matched to a gene. The germline V gene encodes CDR1 LNHDA and CDR2 SQIVND (reference sequence). CDR3 length: 14 residues. This CDR3 reads CASSPGTGVYGYTF. The CDR3 region has the DNA TGTGCCAGTAGTCCCGGGACAGGGGTCTATGGCTACACCTTC.

The sample holds a few counts of this clonotype. The gene calls are TRBV6-6 and TRBJ2-1, with 10 nucleotides matching TRBD2. V was clipped by 4 bases and J by 9 bases; unmatched bases: 6. Germline values: CDR1 MNHNY, CDR2 SVGAGI (reference sequence). The CDR3 spans 14 residues. The CDR3 region has the DNA TGTGCCAGCAGTTCTAGCGGGAGCCTCAGTGAGCAGTTCTTC. Translation: CASSSSGSLSEQFF.

The chain joins TRBV9 to TRBJ1-5, with D maybe TRBD1 (5 bases). The CDR3 sequence is 15 residues long. Germline assignment: CDR1 SGDLS and CDR2 YYNGEE. The germline V and J ends were trimmed by 0 bases and 7 bases, with 14 bases remaining between them. DNA for the CDR3: TGTGCCAGCAGCGTAGAGGGAGGGGCCGGGCAGCCCCAGCATTTT. This translates into CASSVEGGAGQPQHF.

This clonotype appeared a few times. The chain has TRBV9 and TRBJ2-1; weak D call: TRBD2 (5 bases). Germline V gene sequence: CDR1 SGDLS, CDR2 YYNGEE. This CDR3 is 14 amino acids long. Between the trimmed V and J ends, which lost 4 bases and 6 bases, there was a span of 14 bases. The CDR3, as DNA: TGTGCCAGCAGCCCCGGCGGGTTGGGCAATGAGCAGTTCTTC. It yields the protein CASSPGGLGNEQFF.

This clonotype occurred a few times. The chain employs TRBV18 and TRBJ2-3; 7 bases are shared with TRBD1. Trimming removed 4 bases from V and 0 bases from J; junction bases left unmatched: 7. The CDR3 runs to 16 residues. CDR1 KGHSH and CDR2 LQKENI come from the germline V gene. CDR3 loop: CASSQRQGLSTDTQYF. Here the CDR3 DNA reads TGTGCCAGCTCACAGCGACAGGGTTTGAGCACAGATACGCAGTATTTT.

The chain is built from TRBV29-1 and TRBJ1-4; D unclear. Trimming took off 7 bases at V and 7 bases at J, with 13 bases between the two ends. Germline CDR1 is SQVTM and CDR2 is ANQGSEA. The CDR3 extends over 12 amino acids. Here the CDR3 DNA reads TGCAGCGCCGCCACAATGGCTGAAAAACTGTTTTTT. Amino acid sequence: CSAATMAEKLFF.

The chain has TRBV5-1 and TRBJ2-7; D is unclear. CDR1 is SGHRS and CDR2 is YFSETQ in the germline V gene. The CDR3 totals 14 residues. The germline V and J ends were trimmed by 2 bases and 0 bases, with 9 bases remaining between them. In DNA, the CDR3 is TGCGCCAGCAGCTTAAGTCCTATCTCCTACGAGCAGTACTTC. As protein: CASSLSPISYEQYF.

The rearrangement joins TRBV5-1 to TRBJ1-4, with TRBD1 as a possible D gene (5 bases). Germline V gives CDR1 SGHRS, CDR2 YFSETQ. V shed 3 bases and J shed 4 bases, with 13 bases lying between them. The CDR3 loop spans 15 amino acids. For the CDR3, the DNA is TGCGCCAGCAGCTCATGGGACGGCATTAATGAAAAACTGTTTTTT. Translation: CASSSWDGINEKLFF.

The V call is TRBV4-1, the J call TRBJ2-5; TRBD2 matches 9 bases. Germline CDR1 is MGHRA and CDR2 is YSYEKL. V lost 3 bases to trimming and J lost 2 bases; unmatched junction nucleotides: 4. The CDR3 length is 15 residues. CDR3 region: CASSQGLAPQETQYF. The CDR3 nucleotides read TGCGCCAGCAGCCAGGGACTAGCCCCACAAGAGACCCAGTACTTC.

The chain employs TRBV6-1 and TRBJ2-1; D not certain. Germline values: CDR1 MNHNS, CDR2 SASEGT. V lost 8 bases to trimming and J lost 12 bases, with 11 bases between them. This CDR3 region has 10 residues. DNA of the CDR3: TGTGCCAGCCATTACGAGGTGCAGTTCTTC. This translates into CASHYEVQFF.

The rearrangement joins TRBV6-5 to TRBJ1-3; D ambiguous. Trimming shortened V by 4 bases and J by 4 bases, and 14 bases separated the two germline ends. Germline V gene sequence: CDR1 MNHEY, CDR2 SVGAGI. The CDR3 is 15 residues long. The CDR3 loop is CASSSVALGGNTIYF. The CDR3 nucleotides are TGTGCCAGCAGTTCGGTCGCACTTGGAGGAAACACCATATATTTT.

This clonotype was seen many times. This chain connects TRBV6-2 or TRBV6-3 to TRBJ2-5, with TRBD2 matching 12 bases. V gave up 2 bases and J gave up 2 bases; unmatched junction bases: 12. CDR1 and CDR2 (germline): MNHEY, SVGEGT. The CDR3 consists of 19 residues. In nucleotides, the CDR3 is TGTGCCAGCAGTTACGCCAGAAAATCCGGGACTAGCGGGCAAGAGACCCAGTACTTC. This gives the protein CASSYARKSGTSGQETQYF.

This chain uses TRBV19 with TRBJ2-3; no clear D. The V gene lost 3 bases and the J gene lost 6 bases, with 13 bases spanning the gap. CDR1 and CDR2 from the germline V gene are LNHDA and SQIVND (reference sequence). The CDR3 has 14 amino acids. CDR3 DNA: TGTGCCAGTAGTATCCCTACTACACGGGATACGCAGTATTTT. Amino acid sequence: CASSIPTTRDTQYF.

This clonotype has more than one count but fewer than ten. This chain uses TRBV5-5 with TRBJ2-5; TRBD1 might be the D (6 bases). The CDR3 runs 16 residues. V lost 4 bases, J lost 3 bases, and 19 bases lay in between. Germline values: CDR1 SGHKS, CDR2 YYEKEE (reference sequence). In nucleotides, the CDR3 is TGTGCCAGCAGCCAGGGACAACCCGTGGAGGAAGAGACCCAGTACTTC. Its translation: CASSQGQPVEEETQYF.

This clonotype has more than one count but fewer than ten. V gene TRBV3-1 combines with J gene TRBJ2-4; no definite D call. Trimming cost V 1 base and J 9 bases, with 13 bases left between them. The CDR3 spans 14 residues. Germline CDR1 reads LGHDT; CDR2 reads YNNKEL (reference sequence). The CDR3 DNA sequence: TGTGCCAGCAGCCAAGTAGAACAGTCGGGCATTCAGTACTTC. Amino acids: CASSQVEQSGIQYF.

V usage is TRBV6-2 or TRBV6-3 and J usage is TRBJ2-7; 10 nucleotides align to TRBD1. The CDR3 has 16 amino acids. The trim removed 0 bases at V and 1 base at J, leaving 3 bases unmatched. CDR1 and CDR2 (germline): MNHEY, SVGEGT. Written as DNA, the CDR3 is TGTGCCAGCAGTTACTCGTGGGACAGGGGTTCCTACGAGCAGTACTTC. Translated, it gives CASSYSWDRGSYEQYF.